The next 27 T cell receptor beta chains were all read from a single sample in a study of tumor and adjacent non-tumor tissue in lung cancer. The library came from three nested PCR rounds adapted from ARM-PCR protocols. TCRdb passed the multiplex PCR reads through MiXCR, listing each CDR3 protein once. The sample contains 65,000 to 85,000 distinct CDR3 sequences, more than 65% of which appear only once. No cell sorting was done before RNA was extracted from the tissue. This non-tumor lung sample came from over 3 cm beyond the tumor edge. Sequenced input: distant non-tumor lung tissue. The receptors were sampled from a man in his 60s with non-small cell lung cancer.

CDR3 region: CASSHRLAGVEQSTDTQYF. DNA for the CDR3: TGTGCCAGCAGCCACAGACTAGCGGGAGTCGAGCAATCCACAGATACGCAGTATTTT. This rearrangement joins TRBV4-2 to TRBJ2-3, with 12 bases lining up with TRBD2. This CDR3 region has 19 residues. Germline V CDR1 and CDR2: LGHNA, YNFKEQ. J gave up 2 bases and V 3 bases, and 12 bases lay outside the gene matches.

The chain employs TRBV6-6 and TRBJ1-4; D remains unclear. CDR3 length: 17 amino acids. The germline V gene encodes CDR1 MNHNY and CDR2 SVGAGI (reference sequence). Deletions cut 6 bases from V and 6 bases from J, with 23 bases between. CDR3 in amino acids: CASSLTPSNGIDEKLFF. The CDR3 coding sequence is TGTGCCAGCAGCCTAACCCCGTCGAATGGGATTGATGAAAAACTGTTTTTT.

This clonotype was found many times. The chain couples TRBV28 to TRBJ2-7, with unresolved D. Deletions cut 3 bases from V and 5 bases from J, with 14 bases between. The germline gives CDR1 MDHEN, CDR2 SYDVKM. The CDR3 is 14 amino acids. The CDR3 DNA sequence: TGTGCCAGCAGTTTGTCAAAGGGAATAGACGAGCAGTACTTC. This encodes CASSLSKGIDEQYF.

This clonotype was observed a single time. At one boundary the junction diverges from the germline segment, which might be a read error. V and J are TRBV12-3 or TRBV12-4 and TRBJ2-5; TRBD2 is a possible D gene (6 bases). This CDR3 has 16 amino acids. For the CDR3, the DNA is TGTGTCAGCAGTTTAATGGGCGGGGCGAAGGGAGAGACCCAGTACTTC. Protein sequence: CVSSLMGGAKGETQYF.

The table lists this clonotype with a count of one. The germline gene is not matched at one end of the junction; a read error may be the cause. CDR3 loop: CSVEPVRTGDWTDAFF. CDR3 DNA sequence: TGCAGCGTTGAACCCGTCCGGACAGGGGACTGGACTGATGCTTTCTTT. The chain employs TRBV29-1 and TRBJ1-1; 9 bases line up with TRBD1. The CDR3 totals 16 residues. Per germline, CDR1 SQVTM and CDR2 ANQGSEA.

This clonotype was detected a few times. A much larger clonotype is one base distant, so this may be a read error. V usage is TRBV10-2 and J usage is TRBJ1-1, with D possibly being TRBD1 (5 bases). CDR3 length equals 12 residues. Germline V gene sequence: CDR1 WSHSY, CDR2 SAAADI. The CDR3 bases are TGCGTCAGCAGGGACGGGAACACTGAAGCTTTCTTT. It encodes CVSRDGNTEAFF.

On this clonotype itself: Without the conserved terminal phenylalanine or tryptophan, this CDR3 likely stems from a read error. This chain joins TRBV20-1 and TRBJ2-1; TRBD2 is a possible D gene (6 bases). The germline V gene has CDR1 DFQATT and CDR2 SNEGSKA (reference sequence). The CDR3 is 12 amino acids. V lost 1 base to trimming and J lost 5 bases, with 6 bases between them. CDR3 sequence reads: CSARGEDNEQFL. As DNA, the CDR3 is TGCAGTGCTAGAGGGGAGGACAATGAGCAGTTCCTC.

Comment on this clonotype: An end of the junction does not agree with germline; a read error may underlie this. The chain carries TRBV5-6 and TRBJ2-7, with D perhaps matching TRBD2 (5 bases). There are 14 residues in the CDR3. Germline CDR1 reads SGHDT; CDR2 reads YYEEEE. CDR3 region: CAGSLSGESYEQYF. In DNA form, the CDR3 reads TGTGCCGGCAGCTTATCCGGGGAATCCTACGAGCAGTACTTC.

As concerns this clonotype: It may be a read error: a sequence one base away is much more abundant. The V call is TRBV28, the J call TRBJ1-2; D call uncertain. From germline, CDR1 is MDHEN and CDR2 SYDVKM. The CDR3 covers 15 residues. The germline V and J ends were trimmed by 4 bases and 2 bases, with 14 bases remaining between them. The CDR3 DNA sequence: TGTGCCAGCAGTTCCCCCATGGCGGGGAACTATGGCTACACCTTC. It specifies CASSSPMAGNYGYTF.

In regard to this clonotype: A junction boundary mismatches the germline segment, possibly from a read error. This chain connects TRBV28 to TRBJ1-5, with D perhaps TRBD1 (6 bases). The CDR3 loop spans 19 amino acids. Germline values: CDR1 MDHEN, CDR2 SYDVKM. This chain's CDR3 is CVSSQRGLRGGYSNLPQHF. As DNA, the CDR3 is TGTGTCAGCAGTCAAAGGGGACTCAGAGGGGGTTATAGCAATCTGCCCCAGCATTTT.

Comments on this clonotype: Its ends do not fully match the called genes, so a read error is possible. This sequence joins TRBV6-5 and TRBJ1-2; TRBD1 matches at 7 bases. Germline CDR1 reads MNHEY; CDR2 reads SVGAGI. This CDR3 region has 14 residues. The CDR3 here is CASTYSNRGYGYAF. As DNA, the CDR3 is TGTGCCAGCACTTACTCAAACAGGGGCTATGGCTACGCCTTC.

Details on this clonotype: Sequence at one end of the junction differs from germline and may be a read error. The V call is TRBV4-1, the J call TRBJ2-4, with TRBD1 as a possible D gene (6 bases). Germline V gene lookup returns CDR1 MGHRA and CDR2 YSYEKL. The CDR3 runs 14 residues. The CDR3 DNA reads TGCGACAGCAGCCAGGGGCCGCATAGGAACATTCAGTACTTC. Translation: CDSSQGPHRNIQYF.

The V and J genes are TRBV20-1 and TRBJ1-5; perhaps TRBD1 as D (5 bases). The germline CDR1 and CDR2 sequences are DFQATT and SNEGSKA (reference sequence). Deletions cut 7 bases from V and 10 bases from J, with 20 bases between. This CDR3 spans 13 amino acids. The CDR3 region has the DNA TGCAGTGTTCAGGCGGGGACGGAACGCCCCCAGCATTTT. This encodes CSVQAGTERPQHF.

This rearrangement joins TRBV28 to TRBJ1-5; D unresolved. Germline CDR1 is MDHEN and CDR2 is SYDVKM. The germline V and J ends were trimmed by 6 bases and 7 bases, with 13 bases remaining between them. This CDR3 has 13 amino acids. DNA for the CDR3: TGTGCCAGCAGCCAAGACCCTTGCCAGCCCCAGCATTTT. As protein: CASSQDPCQPQHF. Full variable domain (rest looked up from reference TRBV28 and TRBJ1-5): DVKVTQSSRYLVKRTGEKVFLECVQDMDHENMFWYRQDPGLGLRLIYFSYDVKMKEKGDIPEGYSVSREKKERFSLILESASTNQTSMYLCASSQDPCQPQHFGDGTRLSIL.

This clonotype was counted many times. The chain carries TRBV21-1 and TRBJ2-7; the table's D call, TRBD1, has no DNA check behind it. TRBV21-1 is tagged as a pseudogene. The CDR3 has 11 residues. Here the CDR3 reads CASSLTGEQYF. CDR3 in DNA: TGTGCCAGCAGCCTCACCGGGGAGCAGTACTTC.

The chain couples TRBV4-1 to TRBJ2-1; D possibly corresponds to TRBD2 (5 bases). This CDR3 is built from 15 residues. Germline V gene data show CDR1 as MGHRA and CDR2 as YSYEKL. CDR3 sequence reads: CVSGQDDVSYNEQFF. CDR3 coding DNA: TGCGTAAGCGGCCAAGATGACGTCTCCTACAATGAGCAGTTCTTC.

In regard to this clonotype: Being one base from a much bigger clone, this may be a read error. V usage is TRBV23-1 and J usage is TRBJ2-7; D may correspond to TRBD1 or TRBD2 (5 bases each). TRBV23-1 is sorted into the ORF group, with uncertain function. V was cut by 0 bases and J by 7 bases, with 10 bases left in between. CDR3 length: 13 amino acids. CDR3 nucleotide sequence: TGCGCCAGCAGTCAATCGAGAGGGGAAGAGCAGTACTTC. This encodes CASSQSRGEEQYF.

This chain uses TRBV4-1 with TRBJ2-2; D gene uncertain. V was pared by 4 bases and J by 2 bases, with 14 bases between. The V gene's germline CDR1 is MGHRA and CDR2 YSYEKL. This CDR3 has 16 residues. DNA for the CDR3: TGCGCCAGCAGCCGAGAAACGACGGCTAACACCGGGGAGCTGTTTTTT. Its protein product is CASSRETTANTGELFF.

This clonotype has more than one count but fewer than ten. The rearrangement joins TRBV11-3 to TRBJ2-2, with 9 bases matching TRBD2. Germline CDR1 reads SGHNT; CDR2 reads YENEEA. The V gene end was trimmed by 3 bases and the J gene end by 3 bases; junction bases not matched to a gene: 2. The CDR3 has 15 amino acids. The CDR3, as DNA: TGTGCCAGCAGCTTTAGCGGGAGCGACACCGGGGAGCTGTTTTTT. Translating it yields CASSFSGSDTGELFF. Using reference TRBV11-3 and TRBJ2-2 for the parts outside the CDR3, the full variable domain is EAGVVQSPRYKIIEKKQPVAFWCNPISGHNTLYWYLQNLGQGPELLIRYENEEAVDDSQLPKDRFSAERLKGVDSTLKIQPAELGDSAVYLCASSFSGSDTGELFFGEGSRLTVL.

As for this clonotype: A read error is possible here, since a much larger clone lies one base away. V and J are TRBV14 and TRBJ2-1; 10 nucleotides align to TRBD2. CDR1 is SGHDN and CDR2 is FVKESK in the germline V gene. V was pared by 3 bases and J by 12 bases, with 8 bases of the junction left unmatched. The CDR3 totals 14 residues. The CDR3 DNA reads as TGTGCCAGCAGCCAGGCTAGCGGGGGAAGGCGGCAGTTCTTC. It specifies CASSQASGGRRQFF.

This clonotype was detected only a few times. The V and J genes are TRBV27 and TRBJ2-7; possibly TRBD1 for D (6 bases). The CDR3 spans 14 residues. CDR1 and CDR2 (germline): MNHEY, SMNVEV (reference sequence). V shed 2 bases and J shed 2 bases, with 10 bases lying between them. The CDR3 DNA reads TGTGCCAGCAGTTTAGTGCAGGGGACCTACGAGCAGTACTTC. As protein: CASSLVQGTYEQYF.

Concerning this clonotype itself: The junction does not match germline at one end; this may be a read error. The chain carries TRBV20-1 and TRBJ2-5; 8 nucleotides agree with TRBD2. There are 15 residues in the CDR3. Germline assignment: CDR1 DFQATT and CDR2 SNEGSKA (reference sequence). The CDR3 loop reads CSTREREWVQETQYF. Written as DNA, the CDR3 is TGCAGTACTAGGGAGCGGGAGTGGGTCCAAGAGACCCAGTACTTC.

The count of this clonotype is one. A much larger clone lies a single base off, so this may be a read error. The chain recombines TRBV7-3 with TRBJ2-2, with D uncertain. CDR1 SGHTA and CDR2 FQGTGA come from the germline V gene. This CDR3 is built from 14 residues. The CDR3: CTSSQGPSTGELFF. The CDR3 coding sequence is TGTACCAGCAGCCAAGGACCATCCACCGGGGAGCTGTTTTTT.

This sequence joins TRBV5-1 and TRBJ2-2; perhaps TRBD2 as D (5 bases). V was pared by 6 bases and J by 5 bases, with 17 bases between. Per the germline V gene, CDR1 is SGHRS and CDR2 is YFSETQ. There are 15 residues in the CDR3. This chain's CDR3 is CASNLEVARTGELFF. DNA for the CDR3: TGCGCCAGCAATCTTGAAGTAGCGAGGACCGGGGAGCTGTTTTTT.

The J gene is TRBJ2-2, the V gene TRBV28; D call uncertain. Trimming shortened V by 4 bases and J by 0 bases, and 12 bases separated the two germline ends. The germline gives CDR1 MDHEN, CDR2 SYDVKM. The CDR3 runs 16 residues. The CDR3 is CASSSRIGSNTGELFF. CDR3 nucleotide sequence: TGTGCCAGCAGTTCCAGGATAGGGTCGAACACCGGGGAGCTGTTTTTT.

As for this clonotype: A read error may explain this, as a much larger clone is one base away. The rearrangement joins TRBV5-1 to TRBJ2-1, with 8 bases lining up with TRBD1. Germline CDR1 SGHRS, CDR2 YFSETQ. The CDR3 contains 15 residues. V shed 4 bases, J shed 7 bases, and the junction held 10 bases outside the gene matches. CDR3 loop: CASSLGNRGFNEQFF. The CDR3 DNA sequence: TGCGCCAGCAGCCTTGGGAACAGGGGGTTTAATGAGCAGTTCTTC.

By proportion, this clonotype is medium-sized (0.01 to 0.1%). This chain connects TRBV11-3 to TRBJ2-1; 12 bases line up with TRBD2. The CDR3 runs 14 residues. With 3 bases clipped from V and 7 bases from J, the junction kept 1 base outside the gene matches. Germline lookup yields CDR1 SGHNT and CDR2 YENEEA. DNA for the CDR3: TGTGCCAGCAGCTTTGGGACTAGCGGGAATGAGCAGTTCTTC. It is translated as CASSFGTSGNEQFF.